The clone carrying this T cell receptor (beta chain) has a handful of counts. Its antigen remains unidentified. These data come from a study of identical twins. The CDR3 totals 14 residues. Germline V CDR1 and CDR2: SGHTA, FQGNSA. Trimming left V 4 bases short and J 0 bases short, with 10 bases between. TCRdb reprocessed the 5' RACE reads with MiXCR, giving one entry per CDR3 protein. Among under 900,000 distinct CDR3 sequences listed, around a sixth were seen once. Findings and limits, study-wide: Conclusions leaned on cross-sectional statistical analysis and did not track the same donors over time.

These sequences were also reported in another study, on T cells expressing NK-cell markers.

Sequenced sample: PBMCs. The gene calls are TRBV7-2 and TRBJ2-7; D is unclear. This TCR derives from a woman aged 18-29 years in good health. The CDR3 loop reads CASSSGRNSYEQYF. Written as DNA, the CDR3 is TGTGCCAGCAGCTCCGGACGGAACTCCTACGAGCAGTACTTC.